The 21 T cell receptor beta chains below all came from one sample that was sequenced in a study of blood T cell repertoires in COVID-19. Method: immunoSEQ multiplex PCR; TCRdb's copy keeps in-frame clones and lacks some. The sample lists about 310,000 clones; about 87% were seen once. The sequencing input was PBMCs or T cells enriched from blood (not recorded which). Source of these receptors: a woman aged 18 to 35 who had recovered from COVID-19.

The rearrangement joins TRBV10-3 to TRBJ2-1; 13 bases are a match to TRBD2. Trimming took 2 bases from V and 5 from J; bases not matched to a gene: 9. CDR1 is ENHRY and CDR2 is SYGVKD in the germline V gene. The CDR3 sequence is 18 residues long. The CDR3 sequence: CAISEIRTSGGWDNEQFF. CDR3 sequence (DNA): TGTGCCATCAGTGAGATCAGGACTAGCGGGGGTTGGGACAATGAGCAGTTCTTC.

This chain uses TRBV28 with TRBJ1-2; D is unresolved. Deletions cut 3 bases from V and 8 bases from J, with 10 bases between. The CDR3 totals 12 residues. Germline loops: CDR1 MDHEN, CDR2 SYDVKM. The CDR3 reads CASSFPERGYTF. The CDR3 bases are TGTGCCAGCAGTTTCCCCGAGCGGGGCTACACCTTC.

CDR3 in DNA: TGTGCCAGCAGCCCAAGACAGGGCCCATGGGACTATAATTCACCCCTCCACTTT. It codes for CASSPRQGPWDYNSPLHF. The V and J genes are TRBV28 and TRBJ1-6, with 7 bases lining up with TRBD1. The CDR3 covers 18 residues. The germline V gene encodes CDR1 MDHEN and CDR2 SYDVKM. Losses at the gene ends were 6 bases for V and 3 bases for J; bases not matched to a gene: 14.

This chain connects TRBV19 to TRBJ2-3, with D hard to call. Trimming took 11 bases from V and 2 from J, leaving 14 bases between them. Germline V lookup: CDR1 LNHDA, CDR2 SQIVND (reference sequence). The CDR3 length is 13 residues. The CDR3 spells CACMEYSTDTQYF. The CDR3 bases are TGTGCCTGCATGGAGTATTCCACAGATACGCAGTATTTT.

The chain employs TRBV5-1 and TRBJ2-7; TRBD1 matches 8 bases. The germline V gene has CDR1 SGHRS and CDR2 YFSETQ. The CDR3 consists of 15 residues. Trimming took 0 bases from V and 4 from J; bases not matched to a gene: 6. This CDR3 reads CASSLGWDRSYEQYF. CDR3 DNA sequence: TGCGCCAGCAGCTTGGGATGGGACAGGTCATACGAGCAGTACTTC.

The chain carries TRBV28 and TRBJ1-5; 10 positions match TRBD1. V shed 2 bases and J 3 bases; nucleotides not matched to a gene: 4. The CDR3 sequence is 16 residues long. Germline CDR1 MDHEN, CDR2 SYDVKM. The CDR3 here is CASSLRQGAFNQPQHF. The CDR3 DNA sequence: TGTGCCAGCAGTTTAAGACAGGGGGCATTCAATCAGCCCCAGCATTTT.

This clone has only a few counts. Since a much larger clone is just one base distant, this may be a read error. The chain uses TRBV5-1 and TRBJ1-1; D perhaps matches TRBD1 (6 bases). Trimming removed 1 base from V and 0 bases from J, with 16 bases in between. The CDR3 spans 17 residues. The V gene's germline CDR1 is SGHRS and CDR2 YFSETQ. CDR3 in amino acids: CASSLWVGGLVNTEAFF. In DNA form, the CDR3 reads TGCGCCAGCAGCTTGTGGGTGGGGGGGCTCGTGAACACTGAAGCTTTCTTT.

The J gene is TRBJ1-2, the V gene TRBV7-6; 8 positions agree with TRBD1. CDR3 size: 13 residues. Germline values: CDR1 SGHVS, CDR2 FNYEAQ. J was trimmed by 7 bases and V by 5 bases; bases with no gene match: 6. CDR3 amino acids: CASSQDRVAGYTF. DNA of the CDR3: TGTGCCAGCAGCCAGGACAGGGTCGCTGGCTACACCTTC.

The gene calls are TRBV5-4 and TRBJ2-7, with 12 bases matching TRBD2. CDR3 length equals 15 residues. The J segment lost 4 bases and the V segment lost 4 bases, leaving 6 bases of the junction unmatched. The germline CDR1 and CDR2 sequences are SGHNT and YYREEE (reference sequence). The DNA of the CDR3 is TGTGCCAGCAGCGAGACTAGCGGGAGCCTTTACGAGCAGTACTTC. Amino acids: CASSETSGSLYEQYF. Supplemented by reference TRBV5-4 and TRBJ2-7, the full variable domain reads ETGVTQSPTHLIKTRGQQVTLRCSSQSGHNTVSWYQQALGQGPQFIFQYYREEENGRGNFPPRFSGLQFPNYSSELNVNALELDDSALYLCASSETSGSLYEQYFGPGTRLTVT.

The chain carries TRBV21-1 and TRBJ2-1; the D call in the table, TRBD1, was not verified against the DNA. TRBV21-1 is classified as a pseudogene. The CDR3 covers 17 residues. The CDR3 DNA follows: TGTGCCAGCAGGGAATCGGACAGTTATCTCCTTTGCGATGAGCAGTTCTTC. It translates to CASRESDSYLLCDEQFF.

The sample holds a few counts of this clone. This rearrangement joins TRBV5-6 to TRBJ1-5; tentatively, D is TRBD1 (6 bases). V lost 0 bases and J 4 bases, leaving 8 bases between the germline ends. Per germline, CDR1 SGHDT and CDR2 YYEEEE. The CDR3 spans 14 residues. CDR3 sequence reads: CASSLARGNQPQHF. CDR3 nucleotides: TGTGCCAGCAGCTTGGCTAGGGGGAATCAGCCCCAGCATTTT.

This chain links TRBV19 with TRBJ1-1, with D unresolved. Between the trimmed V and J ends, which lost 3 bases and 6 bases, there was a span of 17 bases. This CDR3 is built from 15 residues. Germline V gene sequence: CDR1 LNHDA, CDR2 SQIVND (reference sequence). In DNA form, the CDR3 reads TGTGCCAGTAGTATGGCAGCCGGGTGGGTCCCTGAAGCTTTCTTT. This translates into CASSMAAGWVPEAFF. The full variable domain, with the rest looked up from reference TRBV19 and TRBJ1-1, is DGGITQSPKYLFRKEGQNVTLSCEQNLNHDAMYWYRQDPGQGLRLIYYSQIVNDFQKGDIAEGYSVSREKKESFPLTVTSAQKNPTAFYLCASSMAAGWVPEAFFGQGTRLTVV.

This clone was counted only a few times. CDR3: CAIRTGTYEQYF. The CDR3, as DNA: TGTGCCATACGGACAGGGACCTACGAGCAGTACTTC. The V call is TRBV10-3, the J call TRBJ2-7, with 8 bases identical to TRBD1. There are 12 residues in the CDR3. Trimming took 9 bases from V and 2 from J; bases not matched to a gene: 3. Germline values: CDR1 ENHRY, CDR2 SYGVKD.

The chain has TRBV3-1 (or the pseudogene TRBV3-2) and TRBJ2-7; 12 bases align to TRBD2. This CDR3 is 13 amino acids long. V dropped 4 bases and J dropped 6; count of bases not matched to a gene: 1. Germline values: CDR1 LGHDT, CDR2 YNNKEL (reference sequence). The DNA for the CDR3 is TGTGCCAGCAGCCTACTAGCGGGGGGCGAGCAGTACTTC. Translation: CASSLLAGGEQYF.

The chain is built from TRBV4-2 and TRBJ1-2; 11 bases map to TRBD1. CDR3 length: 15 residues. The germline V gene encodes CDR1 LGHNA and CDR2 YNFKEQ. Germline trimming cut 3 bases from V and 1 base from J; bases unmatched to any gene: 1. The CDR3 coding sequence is TGTGCCAGCAGCCAGGGACAGGGGGTTAACTATGGCTACACCTTC. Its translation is CASSQGQGVNYGYTF.

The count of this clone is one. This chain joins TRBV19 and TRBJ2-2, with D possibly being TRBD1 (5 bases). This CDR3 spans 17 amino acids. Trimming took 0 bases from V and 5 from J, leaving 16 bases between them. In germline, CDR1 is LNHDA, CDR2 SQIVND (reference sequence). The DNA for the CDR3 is TGTGCCAGTAGTATAGATTTCAGGGCAATCGGGACCGGGGAGCTGTTTTTT. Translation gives CASSIDFRAIGTGELFF.

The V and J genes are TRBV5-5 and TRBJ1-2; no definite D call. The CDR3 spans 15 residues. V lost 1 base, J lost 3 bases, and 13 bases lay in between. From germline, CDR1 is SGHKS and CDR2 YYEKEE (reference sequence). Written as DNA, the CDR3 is TGTGCCAGCAGCTTGACTTTACTGCCCGACTATGGCTACACCTTC. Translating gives CASSLTLLPDYGYTF.

The CDR3 protein is CASSLTRPAGGPSADTQYF. The DNA for the CDR3 is TGTGCCAGCAGCTTAACCCGTCCAGCGGGGGGGCCTAGTGCAGATACGCAGTATTTT. The chain recombines TRBV7-3 with TRBJ2-3, with 10 positions matching TRBD2. Germline lookup yields CDR1 SGHTA and CDR2 FQGTGA. This CDR3 has 19 amino acids. Trimming removed 0 bases from V and 4 bases from J; junction bases left unmatched: 13.

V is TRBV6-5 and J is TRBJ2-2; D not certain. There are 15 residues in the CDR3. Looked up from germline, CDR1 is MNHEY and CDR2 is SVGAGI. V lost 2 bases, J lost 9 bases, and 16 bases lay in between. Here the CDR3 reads CASSYATHSSRELFF. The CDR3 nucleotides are TGTGCCAGCAGTTACGCGACCCACAGTTCCAGGGAGCTGTTTTTT.

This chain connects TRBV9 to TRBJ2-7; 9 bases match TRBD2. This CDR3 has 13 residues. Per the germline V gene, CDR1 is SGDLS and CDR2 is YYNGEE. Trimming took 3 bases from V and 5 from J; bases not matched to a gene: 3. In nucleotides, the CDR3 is TGTGCCAGCAGCGAAGGACTAGCGCACGAGCAGTACTTC. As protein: CASSEGLAHEQYF.

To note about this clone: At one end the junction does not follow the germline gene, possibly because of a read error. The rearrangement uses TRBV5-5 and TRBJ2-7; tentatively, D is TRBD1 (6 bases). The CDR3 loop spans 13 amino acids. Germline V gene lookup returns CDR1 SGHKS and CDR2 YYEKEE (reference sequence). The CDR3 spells CASSLVKGQGIEF. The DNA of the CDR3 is TGTGCCAGCAGCTTAGTTAAGGGGCAGGGGATCGAATTC.